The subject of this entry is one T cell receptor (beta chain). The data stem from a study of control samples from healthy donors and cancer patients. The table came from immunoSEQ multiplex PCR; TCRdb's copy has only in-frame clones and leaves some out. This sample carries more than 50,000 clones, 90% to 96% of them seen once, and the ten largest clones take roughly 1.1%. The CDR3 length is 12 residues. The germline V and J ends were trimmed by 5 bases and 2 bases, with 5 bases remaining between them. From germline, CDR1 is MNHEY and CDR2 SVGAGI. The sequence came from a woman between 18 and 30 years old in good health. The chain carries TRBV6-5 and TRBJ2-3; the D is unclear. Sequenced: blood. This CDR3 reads CASSPNTDTQYF. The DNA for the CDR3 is TGTGCCAGCAGTCCCAACACAGATACGCAGTATTTT.